One sample yielded the 30 T cell receptor beta chains listed below, sequenced in a study of cytomegalovirus exposure and HLA in healthy donors. Repertoires were generated with immunoSEQ multiplex PCR, while TCRdb's copy carries only in-frame clones and drops some. The table has about 150,000 clones, 70% to 85% seen once. The specimen was PBMCs. All receptors derive from a man under 40 in good health and CMV-seropositive.

This clone was seen more than once but under ten times. The rearrangement uses TRBV20-1 and TRBJ2-2, with D hard to call. V lost 6 bases to trimming and J lost 4 bases, with 6 bases between them. CDR1 and CDR2 from the germline V gene are DFQATT and SNEGSKA (reference sequence). The CDR3 has 11 amino acids. The CDR3, as DNA: TGCAGTGCCACATTCACCGGGGAGCTGTTTTTT. Its protein product is CSATFTGELFF.

The V and J genes are TRBV5-4 and TRBJ1-1; D is possibly TRBD1 (5 bases). CDR1 SGHNT and CDR2 YYREEE come from the germline V gene (reference sequence). The CDR3 covers 15 residues. V was shortened by 5 bases and J by 1 base, with 15 bases between the two germline ends. The CDR3 bases are TGTGCCAGCAGTCCCCAGGGTCAGGGGAACACTGAAGCTTTCTTT. Translated: CASSPQGQGNTEAFF.

The chain recombines TRBV6-5 with TRBJ1-2; D is possibly TRBD1 (5 bases). The germline gives CDR1 MNHEY, CDR2 SVGAGI. This CDR3 has 14 residues. Trimming took 4 bases from V and 4 from J, leaving 13 bases between them. Here the CDR3 DNA reads TGTGCCAGCAGTTCGCGGGACCCCTTCTATGGCTACACCTTC. Protein product: CASSSRDPFYGYTF.

This chain uses TRBV5-1 with TRBJ2-3, with 9 bases aligning to TRBD2. The germline gives CDR1 SGHRS, CDR2 YFSETQ. The V gene end was trimmed by 4 bases and the J gene end by 2 bases; junction bases not matched to a gene: 5. The CDR3 consists of 15 residues. CDR3 sequence reads: CASSGGLAYTDTQYF. DNA for the CDR3: TGCGCCAGCAGCGGGGGACTAGCCTACACAGATACGCAGTATTTT.

The chain has TRBV7-9 and TRBJ2-7; tentatively, D is TRBD2 (5 bases). The CDR3 sequence is 14 residues long. Trimming took off 5 bases at V and 0 bases at J, with 11 bases between the two ends. Germline V lookup: CDR1 SEHNR, CDR2 FQNEAQ (reference sequence). CDR3 loop: CASSPLAASYEQYF. The CDR3 DNA is TGTGCCAGCAGCCCCCTAGCAGCCTCCTACGAGCAGTACTTC.

The gene calls are TRBV6-1 and TRBJ2-5; 11 positions match TRBD1. Per germline, CDR1 MNHNS and CDR2 SASEGT. Trimming at V came to 6 bases and at J to 5 bases, leaving 5 bases not matched to a gene. The CDR3 totals 14 residues. The CDR3 sequence is CASRSGTGGETQYF. The CDR3 bases are TGTGCCAGCAGATCTGGGACAGGGGGGGAGACCCAGTACTTC.

The rearrangement uses TRBV19 and TRBJ2-7; 7 nucleotides agree with TRBD2. From germline, CDR1 is LNHDA and CDR2 SQIVND (reference sequence). The CDR3 loop spans 14 amino acids. V gave up 7 bases and J gave up 3 bases; unmatched junction bases: 9. Written as DNA, the CDR3 is TGTGCCAGTACGAGTAGCGGGCCCGGCTACGAGCAGTACTTC. Protein: CASTSSGPGYEQYF.

As concerns this clone: The germline gene is not matched at one end of the junction; a read error may be the cause. The rearrangement joins TRBV7-9 to TRBJ2-3; tentatively, D is TRBD1 (6 bases). CDR3 length equals 15 residues. Germline V lookup: CDR1 SEHNR, CDR2 FQNEAQ (reference sequence). CDR3 bases: TGTGCCACCAGCTCAGGGGCCCATCACACAGATACGCAGTATTTT. The encoded protein is CATSSGAHHTDTQYF. Filled out from reference TRBV7-9 and TRBJ2-3, the complete variable domain reads DTGVSQNPRHKITKRGQNVTFRCDPISEHNRLYWYRQTLGQGPEFLTYFQNEAQLEKSRLLSDRFSAERPKGSFSTLEIQRTEQGDSAMYLCATSSGAHHTDTQYFGPGTRLTVL.

V gene TRBV7-8 combines with J gene TRBJ1-2; possibly TRBD1 for D (6 bases). CDR3 length: 14 residues. Trimming shortened V by 0 bases and J by 7 bases, and 12 bases separated the two germline ends. Germline V gene sequence: CDR1 SGHVS, CDR2 FQNEAQ. This chain's CDR3 is CASSLAQGPGGYTF. The DNA for the CDR3 is TGTGCCAGCAGCTTAGCACAGGGACCGGGTGGCTACACCTTC.

About this clone itself: Other nucleotide sequences in the sample specify the same CDR3. The rearrangement uses TRBV5-1 and TRBJ2-3; D not resolved. Germline V gives CDR1 SGHRS, CDR2 YFSETQ. This CDR3 spans 14 amino acids. V was trimmed by 0 bases and J by 1 base, leaving 6 bases between them. The CDR3: CASSLASGTDTQYF. DNA for the CDR3: TGCGCCAGCAGCTTGGCCTCCGGCACAGATACGCAGTATTTT.

This clone was detected a few times. The chain employs TRBV2 and TRBJ1-1; D is uncertain. The germline gives CDR1 SNHLY, CDR2 FYNNEI. This CDR3 is built from 12 residues. V was clipped by 6 bases and J by 11 bases, with 16 bases between them. CDR3: CASSGGLFVAFF. The CDR3, as DNA: TGTGCCAGCAGCGGCGGACTCTTCGTGGCTTTCTTT.

The CDR3 DNA reads as TGCGCCAGCACCGTCCCGGACAGGGGAGTTGGAAACACCATATATTTT. This sequence encodes CASTVPDRGVGNTIYF. V usage is TRBV23-1 and J usage is TRBJ1-3; TRBD1 matches 9 bases. TRBV23-1 is designated an ORF whose function remains uncertain. Trimming cost V 7 bases and J 3 bases; bases outside gene matches: 10. The CDR3 runs to 16 residues.

V is TRBV13 and J is TRBJ2-7, with 11 bases matching TRBD2. Germline CDR1 PRHDT, CDR2 FYEKMQ (reference sequence). V gave up 5 bases and J gave up 0 bases; unmatched junction bases: 3. CDR3 length equals 15 residues. In DNA, the CDR3 is TGTGCCAGCAGCCCAGGGACTAGCGGCTCCTACGAGCAGTACTTC. Residues: CASSPGTSGSYEQYF.

The chain is built from TRBV7-9 and TRBJ2-7; weak D call: TRBD2 (7 bases). V dropped 4 bases and J dropped 9 bases, with 13 bases sitting between them. CDR3 length: 12 residues. Per germline, CDR1 SEHNR and CDR2 FQNEAQ (reference sequence). The CDR3 region is CASSSLGGGQYF. In DNA form, the CDR3 reads TGTGCCAGCAGCTCCCTGGGAGGGGGGCAGTACTTC.

This clone was counted once. The rearrangement uses TRBV9 and TRBJ1-2; 9 bases fit TRBD1. Germline CDR1 is SGDLS and CDR2 is YYNGEE. CDR3 length: 14 amino acids. V dropped 2 bases and J dropped 6; count of bases not matched to a gene: 5. For the CDR3, the DNA is TGTGCCAGCAGCGTTACAGGGGGCGCGGATGGCTACACCTTC. This codes for CASSVTGGADGYTF. The full variable domain, rest sourced from reference TRBV9 and TRBJ1-2, is DSGVTQTPKHLITATGQRVTLRCSPRSGDLSVYWYQQSLDQGLQFLIQYYNGEERAKGNILERFSAQQFPDLHSELNLSSLELGDSALYFCASSVTGGADGYTFGSGTRLTVV.

This clone was observed a single time. The rearrangement uses TRBV7-9 and TRBJ2-5, with a possible D match to TRBD1 (5 bases). The V gene lost 1 base and the J gene lost 3 bases, with 9 bases spanning the gap. The CDR3 loop spans 14 amino acids. Germline CDR1 is SEHNR and CDR2 is FQNEAQ (reference sequence). The CDR3 loop is CASSLGQGEETQYF. As DNA, the CDR3 is TGTGCCAGCAGCTTAGGGCAGGGCGAAGAGACCCAGTACTTC.

The rearrangement uses TRBV19 and TRBJ2-4; a possible D gene is TRBD2 (6 bases). Germline V CDR1 and CDR2: LNHDA, SQIVND (reference sequence). With 4 bases removed from V and 3 bases from J, the gap between germline ends came to 16 bases. The CDR3 consists of 16 residues. CDR3 bases: TGTGCCAGTAGTAGGGCCGGGGGATCAGACAAAAACATTCAGTACTTC. It specifies CASSRAGGSDKNIQYF.

The J gene is TRBJ1-2, the V gene TRBV7-2; 7 nucleotides line up with TRBD1. CDR1 and CDR2 (germline): SGHTA, FQGNSA. This CDR3 has 15 residues. V gave up 5 bases and J gave up 2 bases; unmatched junction bases: 8. The CDR3 bases are TGTGCCAGCAGCCCTCTTGGGACAGCAAACTATGGCTACACCTTC. Translation: CASSPLGTANYGYTF.

The rearrangement joins TRBV9 to TRBJ1-3, with a possible D match to TRBD1 (6 bases). From germline, CDR1 is SGDLS and CDR2 YYNGEE. The CDR3 covers 18 residues. V dropped 0 bases and J dropped 0 bases, with 16 bases sitting between them. As DNA, the CDR3 is TGTGCCAGCAGCGTAGCTGGGGCAGGGGAACTCTCTGGAAACACCATATATTTT. Its translation is CASSVAGAGELSGNTIYF.

This clone was counted at least ten times. J is TRBJ2-1 and V is TRBV15; D might be TRBD2 (6 bases). V gave up 5 bases and J gave up 5 bases, with 13 bases separating them. CDR1 and CDR2 (germline): LNHNV, YYDKDF (reference sequence). The CDR3 sequence is 14 residues long. CDR3: CATSGERVNNEQFF. CDR3 bases: TGTGCCACCAGCGGCGAGCGGGTTAACAATGAGCAGTTCTTC.

The rearrangement uses TRBV11-2 and TRBJ2-7; the D is unclear. Looked up from germline, CDR1 is SGHAT and CDR2 is FQNNGV. V was shortened by 4 bases and J by 2 bases, with 12 bases between the two germline ends. This CDR3 is 14 amino acids long. The CDR3: CASSSAGIPYEQYF. In DNA, the CDR3 is TGTGCCAGCAGCTCAGCAGGAATTCCCTACGAGCAGTACTTC.

The chain carries TRBV5-1 and TRBJ2-3, with a weak D call TRBD2 (7 bases). CDR1 is SGHRS and CDR2 is YFSETQ in the germline V gene. With 4 bases removed from V and 5 bases from J, the gap between germline ends came to 20 bases. This CDR3 has 16 residues. The CDR3 spells CASSRDLGGELDTQYF. CDR3 nucleotide sequence: TGCGCCAGCAGCCGGGATCTAGGGGGGGAGCTAGATACGCAGTATTTT.

The chain recombines TRBV10-2 with TRBJ1-2; TRBD1 is a possible D gene (6 bases). This CDR3 has 13 residues. The ends were cut back, 8 bases at V and 3 bases at J, with 13 bases in the middle. Germline lookup yields CDR1 WSHSY and CDR2 SAAADI. CDR3 residues: CASQSRGYYGYTF. CDR3 DNA: TGCGCCAGCCAGAGCAGGGGATACTATGGCTACACCTTC.

This clone was picked up one time. The chain links TRBV7-9 to TRBJ2-3, with 8 bases lining up with TRBD2. Germline CDR1 reads SEHNR; CDR2 reads FQNEAQ (reference sequence). CDR3 length: 15 amino acids. After removal of 5 bases from V and 4 bases from J, the junction contained 8 bases not matched to a gene. Written as DNA, the CDR3 is TGTGCCAGCAGCCCCGGGGGGGCCGGGGCAGATACGCAGTATTTT. Protein sequence: CASSPGGAGADTQYF. Supplemented by reference TRBV7-9 and TRBJ2-3, the full variable domain reads DTGVSQNPRHKITKRGQNVTFRCDPISEHNRLYWYRQTLGQGPEFLTYFQNEAQLEKSRLLSDRFSAERPKGSFSTLEIQRTEQGDSAMYLCASSPGGAGADTQYFGPGTRLTVL.

The chain carries TRBV5-1 and TRBJ2-3, with 11 bases fitting TRBD2. With V trimmed by 0 bases and J by 0 bases, 9 bases remained unmatched. The CDR3 length is 19 residues. Per germline, CDR1 SGHRS and CDR2 YFSETQ. The CDR3 DNA reads as TGCGCCAGCAGCTTGGGCCGGACTAGCGGGCTCCTCAGCACAGATACGCAGTATTTT. Translating gives CASSLGRTSGLLSTDTQYF.

The V and J genes are TRBV18 and TRBJ2-7, with a possible D match to TRBD1 (6 bases). This CDR3 spans 16 amino acids. CDR1 and CDR2 (germline): KGHSH, LQKENI. V lost 0 bases to trimming and J lost 3 bases, with 15 bases between them. The CDR3 sequence is CASSPPGRGSVYEQYF. CDR3 coding DNA: TGTGCCAGCTCACCACCTGGCAGGGGTTCGGTCTACGAGCAGTACTTC.

This chain uses TRBV2 with TRBJ2-1; TRBD2 agrees at 7 bases. The CDR3 consists of 15 residues. Losses at the gene ends were 4 bases for V and 3 bases for J; bases not matched to a gene: 6. Germline CDR1 reads SNHLY; CDR2 reads FYNNEI. CDR3 sequence: CASSGQRGGYNEQFF. DNA of the CDR3: TGTGCCAGCAGTGGGCAGCGCGGGGGCTACAATGAGCAGTTCTTC.

The chain joins TRBV5-1 to TRBJ2-2; TRBD2 might be the D (5 bases). The CDR3 consists of 15 residues. V lost 2 bases and J lost 2, with 10 bases in between. CDR1 is SGHRS and CDR2 is YFSETQ in the germline V gene. The CDR3 spells CASSFEGQNTGELFF. The CDR3 region has the DNA TGCGCCAGCAGCTTTGAGGGCCAAAACACCGGGGAGCTGTTTTTT.

The CDR3 spells CASSPGGMHYGYTF. In DNA form, the CDR3 reads TGTGCCAGCAGTCCCGGGGGGATGCACTATGGCTACACCTTC. The chain uses TRBV9 and TRBJ1-2, with D possibly matching TRBD1 (5 bases). The V end was cut by 5 bases, the J end by 3 bases, with 14 bases between. From germline, CDR1 is SGDLS and CDR2 YYNGEE. The CDR3 runs 14 residues.

Comment on this clone: The junction and the germline gene differ at one end; a read error may be behind it. The chain couples TRBV30 to TRBJ2-1; 9 bases are shared with TRBD2. This CDR3 is built from 13 residues. Germline V lookup: CDR1 GTSNPN, CDR2 SVGIG (reference sequence). Here the CDR3 reads CAWSVGGRGPWIF. The DNA of the CDR3 is TGTGCCTGGAGTGTTGGCGGGAGGGGCCCGTGGATCTTC. Based on the CDR3 plus reference TRBV30 and TRBJ2-1, the full variable domain is SQTIHQWPATLVQPVGSPLSLECTVEGTSNPNLYWYRQAAGRGLQLLFYSVGIGQISSEVPQNLSASRPQDRQFILSSKKLLLSDSGFYLCAWSVGGRGPWIFGPGTRLTVL.